Listed below are T cell receptor beta chains from one sample, sequenced in a study of blood T cells in healthy people across ages. Each CDR3 protein is one row after TCRdb ran MiXCR on the 5' RACE reads. The sample yields some 1 million distinct CDR3 sequences, 40% to 45% seen once. The source material was blood. These receptors were obtained from an older woman in good health. CDR3s include the opening cysteine and the closing phenylalanine or tryptophan. A clone size is listed for some rows: how often the clone was seen (once, few, many), or a class if it is expanded.

V gene: TRBV10-2
clone size: NA
J gene: TRBJ2-1
CDR3 protein: CASSESIPSETGINEQFF

V gene: TRBV4-1
clone size: NA
J gene: TRBJ2-1
CDR3 protein: CASSQDVLGGETQFF

V gene: TRBV27
clone size: NA
J gene: TRBJ2-3
CDR3 protein: CASSLSIVKISSGGTDTQYF

V gene: TRBV10-2
clone size: NA
J gene: TRBJ2-5
CDR3 protein: CASSEVVGTVEETQYF

V gene: TRBV5-1
clone size: NA
J gene: TRBJ1-6
CDR3 protein: CASSLETGNSPLHF

V gene: TRBV4-2
clone size: NA
J gene: TRBJ2-1
CDR3 protein: CASSQVLAATSSYNEQFF

V gene: TRBV5-1
clone size: NA
J gene: TRBJ1-2
CDR3 protein: CASRGQPGEFYGYTF

V gene: TRBV3-1
clone size: few
J gene: TRBJ2-1
CDR3 protein: CASSLDRRQFF

V gene: TRBV2
clone size: NA
J gene: TRBJ2-7
CDR3 protein: CASRETGVLGEQYF

V gene: TRBV11-2
clone size: NA
J gene: TRBJ2-7
CDR3 protein: CASSLVRARNYEQYF

V gene: TRBV20-1
clone size: few
J gene: TRBJ2-5
CDR3 protein: CSASLSGETQYF

V gene: TRBV19
clone size: NA
J gene: TRBJ2-5
CDR3 protein: CASSFGTSGKGSREQYF

V gene: TRBV3-1
clone size: few
J gene: TRBJ2-5
CDR3 protein: CASSQDRGEQETQYF

V gene: TRBV29-1
clone size: many
J gene: TRBJ2-7
CDR3 protein: CSVEAGTYEQYF

V gene: TRBV29-1
clone size: many
J gene: TRBJ2-1
CDR3 protein: CSVEDSSGREQFF

V gene: TRBV4-1
clone size: NA
J gene: TRBJ2-1
CDR3 protein: CASSHPLSDPEQFF

V gene: TRBV10-3
clone size: few
J gene: TRBJ2-6
CDR3 protein: CAISSSGANVLTF

V gene: TRBV5-1
clone size: NA
J gene: TRBJ2-6
CDR3 protein: CASSLTPGTGVSGANVLTF

V gene: TRBV20-1
clone size: NA
J gene: TRBJ2-1
CDR3 protein: CSARHGRGMGYNEQFF

V gene: TRBV12-3/TRBV12-4
clone size: few
J gene: TRBJ2-3
CDR3 protein: CASRSGQRASTDTQYF

V gene: TRBV4-1
clone size: NA
J gene: TRBJ2-7
CDR3 protein: CASSPGRASGMHEQYF

V gene: TRBV20-1
clone size: NA
J gene: TRBJ1-5
CDR3 protein: CSARDPTGIGNQPQHF

V gene: TRBV7-8
clone size: once
J gene: TRBJ2-7
CDR3 protein: CVTRSGDSYEQYF

V gene: TRBV4-2
clone size: NA
J gene: TRBJ1-6
CDR3 protein: CASSQGQGYSPLHF

V gene: TRBV27
clone size: NA
J gene: TRBJ2-5
CDR3 protein: CASSLRRPLAGDWEQYF

V gene: TRBV2
clone size: few
J gene: TRBJ2-6
CDR3 protein: CASSARRPGQANSGANVLTF

V gene: TRBV15
clone size: many
J gene: TRBJ2-7
CDR3 protein: CATSRDGGTYEQYF

V gene: TRBV5-1
clone size: once
J gene: TRBJ2-1
CDR3 protein: CASSLQPQGVGNNEQFF

V gene: TRBV20-1
clone size: few
J gene: TRBJ1-4
CDR3 protein: CSAGPSNEKLFF

V gene: TRBV20-1
clone size: NA
J gene: TRBJ2-1
CDR3 protein: CSARSDGHEQFF

V gene: TRBV28
clone size: NA
J gene: TRBJ2-6
CDR3 protein: CASSPTGQTYQGGANVLTF

V gene: TRBV20-1
clone size: once
J gene: TRBJ2-1
CDR3 protein: CSARGGTLYEQFF

V gene: TRBV14
clone size: NA
J gene: NA
CDR3 protein: CASSPSDGPLYEQYF

V gene: TRBV11-2
clone size: NA
J gene: TRBJ1-6
CDR3 protein: CATHGGSYNSPLHF

V gene: TRBV6-1
clone size: few
J gene: TRBJ2-1
CDR3 protein: CASSGLSGNEQFF

V gene: TRBV27
clone size: few
J gene: TRBJ2-7
CDR3 protein: CASSKSPGLAGYEQYF

V gene: TRBV20-1
clone size: NA
J gene: TRBJ2-1
CDR3 protein: CSAEREAITYEQFF

V gene: TRBV5-1
clone size: NA
J gene: TRBJ1-1
CDR3 protein: CASSLSGGQTEAFF

V gene: TRBV5-1
clone size: NA
J gene: TRBJ2-1
CDR3 protein: CASSLAPGTYNEQFF

V gene: TRBV5-1
clone size: NA
J gene: TRBJ2-1
CDR3 protein: CASSLRGRSNEQFF

V gene: TRBV12-3/TRBV12-4
clone size: once
J gene: TRBJ1-2
CDR3 protein: CASRRTGINYGYTF

V gene: TRBV7-3
clone size: NA
J gene: TRBJ2-7
CDR3 protein: CASGLSSKGSYEQYF

V gene: TRBV27
clone size: NA
J gene: TRBJ2-1
CDR3 protein: CASSHSGSPYNEQFF

V gene: TRBV20-1
clone size: few
J gene: TRBJ2-7
CDR3 protein: CSAERTDYEQYF

V gene: TRBV7-9
clone size: NA
J gene: TRBJ1-1
CDR3 protein: CASSLGTAYHTEAFF

V gene: TRBV10-3
clone size: few
J gene: TRBJ1-1
CDR3 protein: CAITPGQPNTEAFF

V gene: TRBV27
clone size: NA
J gene: NA
CDR3 protein: CASSLSLTGSYEQYF

V gene: TRBV7-6
clone size: NA
J gene: TRBJ2-3
CDR3 protein: CASSALAGITDTQYF

V gene: TRBV10-3
clone size: NA
J gene: TRBJ2-4
CDR3 protein: CAIGERERGKNIQYF

V gene: TRBV7-2
clone size: few
J gene: TRBJ2-1
CDR3 protein: CASSLLRDGREQFF

V gene: TRBV10-3
clone size: NA
J gene: NA
CDR3 protein: CAISPGTGSYNEQYF

V gene: TRBV7-9
clone size: NA
J gene: TRBJ1-4
CDR3 protein: CASSFFRGRNEKLFF

V gene: TRBV9
clone size: NA
J gene: TRBJ2-2
CDR3 protein: CASSVETITGELFF

V gene: TRBV5-4
clone size: few
J gene: TRBJ2-5
CDR3 protein: CASSEGLNQETQYF

V gene: TRBV27
clone size: few
J gene: TRBJ2-3
CDR3 protein: CASSLGLSLTDTQYF

V gene: TRBV6-1
clone size: NA
J gene: TRBJ2-5
CDR3 protein: CASGGQLQETQYF